These 14 T cell receptor beta chains originate from one sample sequenced in a study of cytomegalovirus exposure and HLA in healthy donors. The primer mix had 60 Vbeta and 13 Jbeta primers. TCRdb's copy holds only in-frame clones and misses some; the assay was immunoSEQ multiplex PCR. The sample yields approximately 80,000 clones, less than 85% seen once. Sequencing input: PBMCs. The source is a man in his 60s in good health and CMV-seronegative.

The chain couples TRBV19 to TRBJ1-1, with TRBD1 matching over 9 bases. The CDR3 length is 15 residues. V was pared by 4 bases and J by 5 bases, with 8 bases of the junction left unmatched. Germline V gene lookup returns CDR1 LNHDA and CDR2 SQIVND (reference sequence). In DNA, the CDR3 is TGTGCCAGTAGTACCCACGGGACAGGGATAACTGAAGCTTTCTTT. The encoded protein is CASSTHGTGITEAFF.

The V and J genes are TRBV9 and TRBJ2-2, with 7 bases matching TRBD2. CDR1 is SGDLS, CDR2 YYNGEE, per germline. The CDR3 totals 16 residues. Germline trimming cut 0 bases from V and 4 bases from J; bases unmatched to any gene: 6. CDR3 loop: CASSVGASGTTGELFF. Written as DNA, the CDR3 is TGTGCCAGCAGCGTAGGGGCTAGCGGAACCACCGGGGAGCTGTTTTTT.

V is TRBV9 and J is TRBJ2-1; TRBD2 aligns across 9 bases. J gave up 3 bases and V 2 bases, and 3 bases lay outside the gene matches. Germline V CDR1 and CDR2: SGDLS, YYNGEE. The CDR3 spans 15 residues. The CDR3 spells CASSVEAGGYNEQFF. In nucleotides, the CDR3 is TGTGCCAGCAGCGTGGAAGCGGGGGGCTACAATGAGCAGTTCTTC.

The table lists this clone with a few counts. This sequence joins TRBV2 and TRBJ2-5; 13 bases agree with TRBD2. The germline V gene has CDR1 SNHLY and CDR2 FYNNEI. V lost 7 bases, J lost 2 bases, and 4 bases stayed unmatched. This CDR3 comprises 15 residues. The DNA for the CDR3 is TGTGCCAGCACCCCGACTAGCGGGGGGCAAGAGACCCAGTACTTC. Translation: CASTPTSGGQETQYF.

Here the CDR3 reads CASSEVRTGNTEAFF. The CDR3 nucleotides read TGTGCCAGCAGTGAAGTACGGACGGGAAACACTGAAGCTTTCTTT. The rearrangement uses TRBV6-1 and TRBJ1-1; D remains ambiguous. This CDR3 region has 15 residues. Germline V lookup: CDR1 MNHNS, CDR2 SASEGT. The germline V and J ends were trimmed by 1 base and 2 bases, with 11 bases remaining between them.

The J gene is TRBJ1-1, the V gene TRBV30; perhaps TRBD1 as D (6 bases). This CDR3 has 14 amino acids. V was pared by 2 bases and J by 1 base, with 11 bases between. Germline V CDR1 and CDR2: GTSNPN, SVGIG (reference sequence). CDR3 DNA sequence: TGTGCCTGGAGTCTGGGGGCTCGGAACACTGAAGCTTTCTTT. It translates to CAWSLGARNTEAFF.

The rearrangement links TRBV11-2 to TRBJ2-1; 10 nucleotides align to TRBD2. CDR3 size: 16 residues. Germline values: CDR1 SGHAT, CDR2 FQNNGV. J was trimmed by 0 bases and V by 4 bases; bases with no gene match: 3. CDR3 in amino acids: CASSSSGGSSYNEQFF. Written as DNA, the CDR3 is TGTGCCAGCAGCTCTAGCGGGGGCAGCTCCTACAATGAGCAGTTCTTC.

This sequence joins TRBV4-2 and TRBJ1-5; TRBD1 matches at 7 bases. Germline assignment: CDR1 LGHNA and CDR2 YNFKEQ. V was pared by 0 bases and J by 9 bases, with 20 bases of the junction left unmatched. The CDR3 consists of 19 residues. CDR3 DNA sequence: TGTGCCAGCAGCCAAGAAGTTCGCGGGACAGACGGGTGGGCTCGGCCCCAGCATTTT. Translation: CASSQEVRGTDGWARPQHF.

The V and J genes are TRBV18 and TRBJ2-5, with 8 bases matching TRBD2. Matching the DNA end better, TRBJ2-7 makes the J call doubtful. This CDR3 has 16 amino acids. Germline loops: CDR1 KGHSH, CDR2 LQKENI. CDR3 amino acids: CASSPPTSATGGEQYF. The CDR3, as DNA: TGTGCCAGCTCACCACCGACTAGCGCCACGGGAGGCGAGCAGTACTTC.

The rearrangement uses TRBV21-1 and TRBJ1-2; TRBD1, as called in the table, went unchecked against the DNA. TRBV21-1 is a documented pseudogene. The CDR3 is made up of 13 amino acids. CDR3 residues: CASSRDRDYGYTF. The CDR3 bases are TGTGCCAGCAGCCGGGACAGGGACTATGGCTACACCTTC.

This sequence joins TRBV18 and TRBJ2-1, with 12 bases matching TRBD2. J lost 7 bases, V lost 3 bases, and 7 bases had no gene match. CDR1 KGHSH and CDR2 LQKENI come from the germline V gene. The CDR3 is made up of 16 amino acids. The CDR3 region is CASSPASGGAKNEQFF. Here the CDR3 DNA reads TGTGCCAGCTCACCTGCTAGCGGGGGGGCCAAGAATGAGCAGTTCTTC.

In regard to this clone: At one of its ends the junction is not consistent with the germline gene, which may arise from a read error. The CDR3 DNA is TGTTCCAGCAGCTTGGGGGGGGACAGGGGTTTGTATGGCTACACCTTC. Its translation: CSSSLGGDRGLYGYTF. The rearrangement joins TRBV7-9 to TRBJ1-2; 10 positions match TRBD1. Germline loops: CDR1 SEHNR, CDR2 FQNEAQ (reference sequence). This CDR3 contains 16 residues.

The chain recombines TRBV19 with TRBJ2-2; TRBD1 matches at 8 bases. The CDR3 has 14 amino acids. Trimming removed 9 bases from V and 5 bases from J; junction bases left unmatched: 8. CDR1 and CDR2 (germline): LNHDA, SQIVND (reference sequence). The CDR3, as DNA: TGTGCCAGCTTTGACAGGGGTCGTACCGGGGAGCTGTTTTTT. The encoded protein is CASFDRGRTGELFF.

The chain joins TRBV13 to TRBJ2-7, with a tentative D call TRBD2 (6 bases). CDR3 size: 16 residues. Germline V gene lookup returns CDR1 PRHDT and CDR2 FYEKMQ (reference sequence). V lost 5 bases and J lost 2, with 19 bases in between. CDR3 loop: CASSPWGGDSPYEQYF. The CDR3 bases are TGTGCCAGCAGCCCTTGGGGCGGGGACTCCCCCTACGAGCAGTACTTC.